The clone carrying this T cell receptor (beta chain) appeared many times. Its antigen remains unidentified. The data stem from a study of regulatory T cells in long-lasting Graves disease. Broader study findings: Favoring TRBV28, TRBJ1-2 and TRBJ2-5 was a feature seen in persistent disease. Compared with new cases, persistent Graves' patients showed reduced TCR diversity.

Sample time point: newly diagnosed GD, antithyroid drugs for less than 3 months. PBMCs were the source of the RNA used for TCR sequencing. Clinicians diagnosed Graves' disease using American Thyroid Association guidelines. There are 16 residues in the CDR3. The V gene's germline CDR1 is GTSNPN and CDR2 SVGIG (reference sequence). The trim removed 8 bases at V and 0 bases at J, leaving 11 bases unmatched. Arm-PCR with iRepertoire HTBI primers amplified the CDR3 regions for these TCR beta libraries. TCRdb passed the multiplex PCR reads through MiXCR, listing each CDR3 protein once. Of about 310,000 distinct CDR3 sequences listed, about a sixth were seen once; the top ten hold 38%.

The source was peripheral blood mononuclear cells (PBMCs), collected at new diagnosis, from a patient treated with antithyroid drugs. The gene calls are TRBV30 and TRBJ2-1, with 9 bases lining up with TRBD1. This clonotype originated in a female donor with Graves disease. The CDR3 reads CAVRDRVSSSYNEQFF. The CDR3, as DNA: TGTGCCGTTAGGGACAGGGTGTCTAGCTCCTACAATGAGCAGTTCTTC.